Detailed here is one T cell receptor (beta chain). This clonotype was observed a single time. Its antigen remains undetermined. The record has no base qualities; no much larger clone is one base away. One read alone lends weak support. Taken from the germline V gene, the CDR1 and CDR2 loops are MDHEN and SYDVKM. Ends trimmed: V by 4 bases, J by 2 bases; bases unmatched to a gene: 11. The CDR3, from cysteine to phenylalanine, totals 16 residues. Of all the DNA, just the CDR3 is kept, 48 bases in frame from base 1. The source of the sample is a study of CD8 T cells in ankylosing spondylitis (dated by TCRdb to about 2017). As for the study more broadly: The study set out to find disease-linked TCR variants by profiling T cell receptor beta repertoires in ankylosing spondylitis patients and healthy donors. The full study cohort comprised 25 ankylosing spondylitis patients and about a hundred healthy donors. Peripheral blood was sampled, and synovial fluid was also collected from ankylosing spondylitis patients. The full study reports these points: Blood from ankylosing spondylitis patients appeared to be characterized by a TCR beta motif composed of under 10 highly homologous amino acid variants. Some motif variants had previously been reported in the synovial fluid and blood of reactive arthritis patients, which suggests shared mechanisms of disease initiation. The disease-linked clones were reported as significantly enriched in matched synovial fluid samples from ankylosing spondylitis patients. The disease-linked clones had a CD8+ phenotype and were found at relatively low frequencies in peripheral blood.

TCRdb lists the instrument as Illumina HiSeq 2500. TCR beta libraries were prepared by quantitative 5'-RACE with molecular barcodes. In the original analysis: Disease-linked TCR variants were identified with a new computational method built on a probabilistic model of VDJ rearrangement. TCRdb handled the public reads itself, with Q25 trimming in fastp and clone calling in MiXCR, and kept productive beta chains. One record per CDR3 amino acid sequence lists the most common genes and DNA. TCRdb, rather than the study authors, made the V and J calls. The sample table contains about 160,000 distinct CDR3 sequences; only one count was recorded for about 17% of them. The ten largest clones take up about 8% of the sample.

Sequencing used blood, either unsorted or a sorted T cell fraction (not recorded which). The chain joins TRBV28 to TRBJ2-7; 7 bases in the junction line up with TRBD2. The sequence was obtained from a male donor with ankylosing spondylitis or in good health (not recorded which). The CDR3 corresponds to CASSSVASGPPYEQYF. The bases are TGTGCCAGCAGTTCGGTAGCTAGCGGCCCCCCCTACGAGCAGTACTTC.